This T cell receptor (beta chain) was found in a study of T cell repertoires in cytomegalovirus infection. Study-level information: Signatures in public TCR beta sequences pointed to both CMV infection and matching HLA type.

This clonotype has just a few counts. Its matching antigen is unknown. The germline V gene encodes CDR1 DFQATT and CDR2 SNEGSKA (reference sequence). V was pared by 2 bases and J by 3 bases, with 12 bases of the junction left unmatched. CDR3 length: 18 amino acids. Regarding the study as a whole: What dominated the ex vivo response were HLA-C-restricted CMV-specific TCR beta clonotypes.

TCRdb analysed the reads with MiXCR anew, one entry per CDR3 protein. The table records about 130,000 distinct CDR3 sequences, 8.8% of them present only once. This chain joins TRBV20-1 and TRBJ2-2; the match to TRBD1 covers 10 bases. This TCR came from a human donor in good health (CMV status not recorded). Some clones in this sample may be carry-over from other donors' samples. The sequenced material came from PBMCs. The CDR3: CSARRPPGQGLDTGELFF. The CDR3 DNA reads TGCAGTGCTAGACGGCCTCCGGGACAGGGGTTGGACACCGGGGAGCTGTTTTTT.